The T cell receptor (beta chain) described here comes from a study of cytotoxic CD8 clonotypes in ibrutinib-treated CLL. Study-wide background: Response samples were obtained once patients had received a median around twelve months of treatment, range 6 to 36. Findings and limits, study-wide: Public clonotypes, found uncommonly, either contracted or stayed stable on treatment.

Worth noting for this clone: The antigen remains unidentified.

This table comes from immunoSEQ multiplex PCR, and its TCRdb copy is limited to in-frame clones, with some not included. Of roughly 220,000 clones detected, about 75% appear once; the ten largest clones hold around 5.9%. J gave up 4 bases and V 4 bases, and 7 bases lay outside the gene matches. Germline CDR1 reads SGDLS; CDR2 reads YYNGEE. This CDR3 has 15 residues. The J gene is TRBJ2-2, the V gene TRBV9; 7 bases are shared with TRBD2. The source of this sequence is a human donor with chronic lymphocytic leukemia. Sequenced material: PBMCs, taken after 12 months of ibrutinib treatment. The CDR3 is CASSYGDYRTGELFF. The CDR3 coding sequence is TGTGCCAGCAGCTACGGGGACTATCGCACCGGGGAGCTGTTTTTT.